Following are 10 T cell receptor beta chains from one sample sequenced in a study of blood T cell repertoires in COVID-19. Method: immunoSEQ multiplex PCR; TCRdb's copy keeps in-frame clones and lacks some. The table shows 400,000 to 450,000 clones, with roughly 88% occurring only once. Sequencing was performed on peripheral blood. These receptors came from a woman under 40 with active or convalescent COVID-19.

This chain uses TRBV7-9 with TRBJ2-5; 9 nucleotides match TRBD2. Germline values: CDR1 SEHNR, CDR2 FQNEAQ (reference sequence). This CDR3 region has 15 residues. The J segment lost 2 bases and the V segment lost 4 bases, leaving 5 bases of the junction unmatched. The CDR3 DNA is TGTGCCAGCAGCTCGGTAGCGGGGGTACAAGAGACCCAGTACTTC. It yields the protein CASSSVAGVQETQYF.

The chain joins TRBV2 to TRBJ2-1, with 15 bases matching TRBD2. Germline assignment: CDR1 SNHLY and CDR2 FYNNEI. CDR3 size: 15 residues. Losses at the gene ends were 4 bases for V and 9 bases for J; bases not matched to a gene: 4. CDR3 in DNA: TGTGCCAGCAGTGGGACTAGCGGGGGGGTTGGTGAGCAGTTCTTC. Amino acid sequence: CASSGTSGGVGEQFF.

This chain uses TRBV19 with TRBJ1-2; 8 bases align to TRBD1. CDR1 is LNHDA and CDR2 is SQIVND in the germline V gene (reference sequence). Trimming took 1 base from V and 6 from J; bases not matched to a gene: 7. The CDR3 extends over 15 amino acids. The CDR3 nucleotides read TGTGCCAGTAGTATAGGGGGACAGGTTCGGGATGGCTACACCTTC. Its protein is CASSIGGQVRDGYTF.

In DNA form, the CDR3 reads TGTGCCAGCAGCACGGGACAGGGGAGAGGCTACACCTTC. This encodes CASSTGQGRGYTF. The chain has TRBV9 and TRBJ1-2; 10 bases match TRBD1. V lost 4 bases, J lost 8 bases, and 5 bases stayed unmatched. Germline-derived CDR1 and CDR2 are SGDLS and YYNGEE. CDR3 length: 13 amino acids.

The J gene is TRBJ2-5, the V gene TRBV7-8; 12 bases align to TRBD2. V was clipped by 1 base and J by 1 base; unmatched bases: 1. This CDR3 contains 16 residues. Germline loops: CDR1 SGHVS, CDR2 FQNEAQ. In DNA, the CDR3 is TGTGCCAGCAGCTTAGGGACTAGCGGGATCCAAGAGACCCAGTACTTC. It codes for CASSLGTSGIQETQYF.

The chain uses TRBV30 and TRBJ1-4, with a tentative D call TRBD1 (6 bases). This CDR3 region has 14 residues. Looked up from germline, CDR1 is GTSNPN and CDR2 is SVGIG (reference sequence). V dropped 5 bases and J dropped 5 bases, with 15 bases sitting between them. CDR3 bases: TGTGCCTGGCGTACACAGGGTCTGAATGAAAAACTGTTTTTT. It is translated as CAWRTQGLNEKLFF.

The chain couples TRBV19 to TRBJ1-1; the match to TRBD1 covers 9 bases. The CDR3 covers 16 residues. With V trimmed by 6 bases and J by 3 bases, 11 bases remained unmatched. The germline V gene encodes CDR1 LNHDA and CDR2 SQIVND (reference sequence). This CDR3 is CASSLGDRGIYTEAFF. CDR3 nucleotide sequence: TGTGCCAGTAGCCTCGGTGACAGGGGGATTTACACTGAAGCTTTCTTT.

This chain links TRBV29-1 with TRBJ2-7, with 8 nucleotides matching TRBD1. Losses at the gene ends were 0 bases for V and 7 bases for J; bases not matched to a gene: 5. Germline-derived CDR1 and CDR2 are SQVTM and ANQGSEA. The CDR3 has 13 amino acids. The CDR3 DNA reads as TGCAGCGTTGAAGAGCCAGGGGGCTGGGAGCAGTACTTC. It translates to CSVEEPGGWEQYF.

The chain links TRBV5-6 to TRBJ1-1; perhaps TRBD1 as D (5 bases). Germline CDR1 is SGHDT and CDR2 is YYEEEE. V was clipped by 4 bases and J by 6 bases, with 10 bases between them. The length of the CDR3 is 12 residues. CDR3 sequence reads: CASSLRVAEAFF. Written as DNA, the CDR3 is TGTGCCAGCAGCCTCAGGGTGGCTGAAGCTTTCTTT.

J is TRBJ2-7 and V is TRBV30; TRBD1 matches at 7 bases. The CDR3 runs to 15 residues. V was clipped by 1 base and J by 4 bases; unmatched bases: 10. CDR1 and CDR2 (germline): GTSNPN, SVGIG (reference sequence). The chain's CDR3 is CAWSGTGTVGYEQYF. For the CDR3, the DNA is TGTGCCTGGAGTGGAACCGGGACAGTCGGATACGAGCAGTACTTC.